This T cell receptor beta chain was retrieved from a study of blood T cells in healthy people across ages (dated by TCRdb to between 2015 and 2017). For the study in its entirety: In model experiments, template switching captured roughly one uniquely barcoded TCR beta cDNA molecule for every two T cells. The study analyzed two additional independent replicas of 1 million unique cDNA reads from the same blood draw for two donors, one aged 18 to 30 and one aged 80 or older. Four age groups were formed from the donors: young (average roughly 16 years), middle-aged (approximately 39), aged (approximately 60) and long-lived (less than 85). To avoid experimental bias, donors of different ages were randomly spread across the sequencing lanes. To track age-related changes in TCR beta repertoire diversity, the study relied on deep sequencing normalized with unique cDNA molecular identifiers.

The donors were roughly 39 Caucasian individuals from Russia, aged roughly 6 to 90 years, who were systemically healthy. Roughly 9.5 milliliters of peripheral blood were drawn from each donor into EDTA-treated Vacutainer tubes. Ficoll-Paque density-gradient centrifugation was used to isolate PBMCs, with at least 7 million obtained per sample. Trizol reagent was used to extract total RNA from the PBMCs, yielding at least 6 micrograms per sample. For every donor, flow cytometry on a PBMC aliquot measured the percentage of naive CD45RAhigh/CD27high T cells. General findings and caveats noted by the study authors: Because donor CMV infection status was unknown, age-related changes in expanded clonotypes were potentially confounded. Observed TCR beta diversity correlated strongly with the percentage of naive T cells measured by flow cytometry. Conclusive comparison of naive and antigen-experienced compartments was prevented by the profiling of bulk unsorted PBMCs. Compared with the aged group, more naive CD4+ T cells, fewer expanded clones and increased TCR diversity were shown by the long-lived group, suggesting age selection. As age increased, observed TCR beta diversity per million T cells dropped in a roughly linear way, and a significant reduction was already evident by age about 40. Estimates of total diversity based on one million sequenced T cells were regarded as lower bounds and as underestimates.

Receptor amplification or capture employed 5' RACE. The instrument was an Illumina HiSeq 2500. A second about 7 to 12 cycle PCR used a sample-barcoded 5' primer and a J-beta primer mix. A unique molecular identifier was introduced onto each TCR beta cDNA molecule by a template-switch 5' adaptor carrying 12 random nucleotides. At least 2.5 million CDR3-containing paired-end reads were obtained from each sample. First-strand cDNA was synthesized from all RNA with the Mint cDNA synthesis kit, primed by a TRBC-specific oligonucleotide. All cDNA was treated with uracil-DNA glycosylase and then went through a first 18-cycle PCR with the universal primers M1SS and BC2_uni_R. As for the authors' bioinformatics: Normalization of each sample was performed by random selection of 1 million high-quality reads, each carrying a distinct molecular identifier. Reads sharing molecular identifiers were discarded rather than binned into consensus sequences. MiTCR, set to a Q25 quality threshold and the strictest error-elimination algorithm, was used for CDR3 identification, clonotype clustering and error correction. A nonparametric unseen species model with Euler transformation was used to estimate a lower bound on total TCR beta diversity. TCRdb itself trimmed the public reads at Q25 with fastp, ran MiXCR and retained productive beta chains. A single entry per CDR3 protein holds the most common genes and DNA from its merged rows. For this entry, the V and J calls and clone size follow TCRdb and not the study's own pipeline. For this sample the table gives about 730,000 distinct CDR3 sequences, of which about 42% were detected only once. Under 25% of the sample comes from the top ten.

This clonotype was detected only a few times. The specificity of this receptor is unknown. There are no base qualities to consult, and no much larger clone falls within one base. The germline V gene provides CDR1 SGHTA and CDR2 FQGTGA. V is cut back by 5 bases and J by 0 bases, with 2 bases in the junction unmatched. The CDR3 measures 16 amino acids from cysteine to phenylalanine. Solely the CDR3 DNA is kept, with 48 bases framed from the first base. This TCR came from a woman aged 55-69 years in good health. Material: blood. The chain uses TRBV7-3 and TRBJ2-1, with 12 bases matching TRBD2. At the DNA level, the sequence is TGTGCCAGCAGCAGGACTAGCGGGATCTCCTACAATGAGCAGTTCTTC. Translated, it reads CASSRTSGISYNEQFF. When the CDR3 is completed using the reference TRBV7-3 and TRBJ2-1 genes on either side, the full variable domain is GAGVSQTPSNKVTEKGKYVELRCDPISGHTALYWYRQSLGQGPEFLIYFQGTGAADDSGLPNDRFFAVRPEGSVSTLKIQRTERGDSAVYLCASSRTSGISYNEQFFGPGTRLTVL.